This T cell receptor (beta chain) was retrieved from a study of blood T cells in healthy people across ages. The length of the CDR3 is 15 residues. In germline, CDR1 is SEHNR, CDR2 FQNEAQ (reference sequence). V was shortened by 1 base and J by 1 base, with 10 bases between the two germline ends. A second PCR of 7 to 11 cycles used a sample-barcoded 5' primer and a J-beta primer mix. Researchers report that a template-switch adaptor with 12 random nucleotides tagged each cDNA molecule. TCRdb independently ran MiXCR on the 5' RACE reads; one entry per CDR3 protein. The sample contains 1.4 million or so distinct CDR3 sequences, 35% to 45% of which appear only once. Only a few counts were recorded for this clonotype. The antigen remains undetermined. At least 7 million PBMCs were isolated per sample. General study points: Age showed a roughly linear inverse relationship with TCR beta diversity per million T cells.

Sequenced: blood. This clonotype was obtained from a woman between 18 and 30 years old in good health. This rearrangement joins TRBV7-9 to TRBJ2-5, with a possible D match to TRBD2 (6 bases). The CDR3 is CASSLGQLAQETQYF. The CDR3 DNA reads as TGTGCCAGCAGCTTAGGTCAACTAGCCCAAGAGACCCAGTACTTC. The whole variable domain, filled in from reference TRBV7-9 and TRBJ2-5, reads DTGVSQNPRHKITKRGQNVTFRCDPISEHNRLYWYRQTLGQGPEFLTYFQNEAQLEKSRLLSDRFSAERPKGSFSTLEIQRTEQGDSAMYLCASSLGQLAQETQYFGPGTRLLVL.